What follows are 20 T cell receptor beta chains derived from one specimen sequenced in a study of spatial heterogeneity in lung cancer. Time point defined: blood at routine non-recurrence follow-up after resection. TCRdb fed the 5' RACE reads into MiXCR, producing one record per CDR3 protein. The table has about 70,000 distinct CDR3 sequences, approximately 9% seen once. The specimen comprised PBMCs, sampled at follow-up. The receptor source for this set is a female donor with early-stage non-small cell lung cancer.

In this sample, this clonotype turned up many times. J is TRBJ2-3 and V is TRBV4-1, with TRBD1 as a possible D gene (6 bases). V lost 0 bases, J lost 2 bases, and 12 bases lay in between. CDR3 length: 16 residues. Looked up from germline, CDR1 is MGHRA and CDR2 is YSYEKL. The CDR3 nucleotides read TGCGCCAGCAGCCAAGAAGGGGGAGACCCCACAGATACGCAGTATTTT. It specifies CASSQEGGDPTDTQYF.

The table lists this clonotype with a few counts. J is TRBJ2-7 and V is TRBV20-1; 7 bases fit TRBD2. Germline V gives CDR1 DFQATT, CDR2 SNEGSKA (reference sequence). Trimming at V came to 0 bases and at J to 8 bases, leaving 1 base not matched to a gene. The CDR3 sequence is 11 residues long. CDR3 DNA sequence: TGCAGTGCTAGAGACGGGAGGCAGCAGTACTTC. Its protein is CSARDGRQQYF.

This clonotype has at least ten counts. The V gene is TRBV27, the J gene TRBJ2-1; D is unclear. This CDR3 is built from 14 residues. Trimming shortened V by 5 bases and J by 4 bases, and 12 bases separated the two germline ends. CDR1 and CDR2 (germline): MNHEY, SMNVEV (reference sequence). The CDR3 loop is CASSKEVSYNEQFF. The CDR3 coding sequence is TGTGCCAGCAGTAAGGAAGTCTCGTACAATGAGCAGTTCTTC.

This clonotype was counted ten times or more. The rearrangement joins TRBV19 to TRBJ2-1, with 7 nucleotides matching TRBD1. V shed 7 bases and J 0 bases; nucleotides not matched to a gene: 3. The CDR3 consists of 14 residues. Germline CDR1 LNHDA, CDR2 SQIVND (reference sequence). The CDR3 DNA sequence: TGTGCCAGTACGGGACAGCCCTCCTACAATGAGCAGTTCTTC. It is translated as CASTGQPSYNEQFF.

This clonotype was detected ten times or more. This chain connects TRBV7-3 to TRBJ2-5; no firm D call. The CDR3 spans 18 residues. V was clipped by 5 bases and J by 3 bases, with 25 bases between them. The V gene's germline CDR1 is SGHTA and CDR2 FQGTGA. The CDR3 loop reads CASSPPEREAHRKETQYF. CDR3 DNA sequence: TGTGCCAGCAGCCCGCCAGAGCGAGAGGCCCATAGGAAAGAGACCCAGTACTTC.

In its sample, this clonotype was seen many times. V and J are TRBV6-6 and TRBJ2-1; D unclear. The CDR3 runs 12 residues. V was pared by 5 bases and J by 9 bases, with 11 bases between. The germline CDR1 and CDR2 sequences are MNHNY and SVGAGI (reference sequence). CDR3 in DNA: TGTGCCAGCAGTATCCCTACTGGTGAGCAGTTCTTC. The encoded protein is CASSIPTGEQFF.

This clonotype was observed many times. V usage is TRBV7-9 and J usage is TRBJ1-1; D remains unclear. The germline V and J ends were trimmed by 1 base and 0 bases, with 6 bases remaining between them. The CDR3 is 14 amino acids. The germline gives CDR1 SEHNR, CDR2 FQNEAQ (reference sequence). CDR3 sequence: CASSLVSVNTEAFF. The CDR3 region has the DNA TGTGCCAGCAGCTTAGTTTCTGTGAACACTGAAGCTTTCTTT.

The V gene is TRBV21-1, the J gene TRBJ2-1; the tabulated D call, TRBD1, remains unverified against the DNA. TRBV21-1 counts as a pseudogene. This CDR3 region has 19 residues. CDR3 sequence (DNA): TGTGCCAGCAGCAAACTGGGCGGTTTGCGGCTTATCCCCGCCAATGAGCAGTTCTTC. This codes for CASSKLGGLRLIPANEQFF.

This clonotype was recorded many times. This CDR3 is CASSFAWEQYF. The CDR3 nucleotides read TGTGCCAGCAGTTTCGCGTGGGAGCAGTATTTT. The J gene is TRBJ2-3, the V gene TRBV12-3 or TRBV12-4; D uncertain. There are 11 residues in the CDR3. Between the trimmed V and J ends, which lost 3 bases and 11 bases, there was a span of 9 bases.

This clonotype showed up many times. The CDR3 bases are TGTGCCAGCAGCTCTCGACTAGCGGGAGTCGAAGAGACCCAGTACTTC. Its protein product is CASSSRLAGVEETQYF. V gene TRBV11-2 combines with J gene TRBJ2-5; TRBD2 matches 12 bases. The CDR3 extends over 16 amino acids. Germline V lookup: CDR1 SGHAT, CDR2 FQNNGV. V shed 4 bases, J shed 3 bases, and the junction held 6 bases outside the gene matches.

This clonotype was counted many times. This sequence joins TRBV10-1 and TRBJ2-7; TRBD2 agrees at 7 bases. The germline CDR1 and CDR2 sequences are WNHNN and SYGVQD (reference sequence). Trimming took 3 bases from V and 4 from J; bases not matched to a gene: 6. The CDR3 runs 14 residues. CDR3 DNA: TGCGCCAGCAGTGACGCGGGAGCAAGGTACGAGCAGTACTTC. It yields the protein CASSDAGARYEQYF.

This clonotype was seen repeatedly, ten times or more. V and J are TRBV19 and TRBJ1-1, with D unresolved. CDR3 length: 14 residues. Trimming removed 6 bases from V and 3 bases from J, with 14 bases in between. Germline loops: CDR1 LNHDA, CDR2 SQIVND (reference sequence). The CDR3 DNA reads TGTGCCAGTAGAACGGCTGGATCCTACACTGAAGCTTTCTTT. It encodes CASRTAGSYTEAFF.

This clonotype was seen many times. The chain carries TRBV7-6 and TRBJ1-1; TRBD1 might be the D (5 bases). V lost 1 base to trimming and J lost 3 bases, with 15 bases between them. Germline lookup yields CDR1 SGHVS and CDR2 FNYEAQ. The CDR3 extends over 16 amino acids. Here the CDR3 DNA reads TGTGCCAGCAGCTTAGAGGTCCCAGGGAGCTACACTGAAGCTTTCTTT. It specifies CASSLEVPGSYTEAFF.

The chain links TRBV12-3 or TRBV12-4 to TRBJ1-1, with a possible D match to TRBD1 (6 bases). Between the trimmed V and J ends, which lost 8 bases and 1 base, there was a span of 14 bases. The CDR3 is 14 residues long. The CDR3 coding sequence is TGTGCCAGCGCCTCGGGGGGCTGGAACACTGAAGCTTTCTTT. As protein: CASASGGWNTEAFF.

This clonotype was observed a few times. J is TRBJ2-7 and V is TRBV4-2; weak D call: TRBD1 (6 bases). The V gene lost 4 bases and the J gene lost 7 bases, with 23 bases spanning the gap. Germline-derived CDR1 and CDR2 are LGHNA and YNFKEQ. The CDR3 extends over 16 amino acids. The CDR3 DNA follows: TGTGCCAGCAGCCCCGCTTCTTTTCAGGGGTCCGGGGAGCAGTACTTC. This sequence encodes CASSPASFQGSGEQYF.

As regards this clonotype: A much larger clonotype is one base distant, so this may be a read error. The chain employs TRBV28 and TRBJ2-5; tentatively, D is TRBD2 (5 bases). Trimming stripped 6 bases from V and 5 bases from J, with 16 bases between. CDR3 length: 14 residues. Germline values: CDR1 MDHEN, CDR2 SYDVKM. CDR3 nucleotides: TGTGCCAGCAGCCGGGGTGTGGGTTTGGAGACCCAGTACTTC. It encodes CASSRGVGLETQYF.

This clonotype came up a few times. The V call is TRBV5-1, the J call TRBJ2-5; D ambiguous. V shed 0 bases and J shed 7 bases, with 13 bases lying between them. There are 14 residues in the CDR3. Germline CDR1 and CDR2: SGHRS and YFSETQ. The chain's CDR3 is CASSLDGSSGTQYF. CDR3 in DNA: TGCGCCAGCAGCTTGGATGGTAGTTCAGGGACCCAGTACTTC.

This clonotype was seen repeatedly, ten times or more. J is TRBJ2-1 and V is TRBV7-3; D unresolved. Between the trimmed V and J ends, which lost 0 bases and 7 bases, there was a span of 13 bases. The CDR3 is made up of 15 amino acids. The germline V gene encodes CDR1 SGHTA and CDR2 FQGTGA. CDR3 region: CASSLTRVLVNEQFF. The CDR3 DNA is TGTGCCAGCAGCTTAACCCGGGTTCTGGTAAATGAGCAGTTCTTC.

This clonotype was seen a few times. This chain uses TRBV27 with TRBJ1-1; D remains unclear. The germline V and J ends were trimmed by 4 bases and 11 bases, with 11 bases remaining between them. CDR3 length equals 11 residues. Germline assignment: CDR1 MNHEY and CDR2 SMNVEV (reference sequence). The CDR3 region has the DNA TGTGCCAGCAGTTCTAAAGTGGCGGCTTTCTTT. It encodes CASSSKVAAFF.

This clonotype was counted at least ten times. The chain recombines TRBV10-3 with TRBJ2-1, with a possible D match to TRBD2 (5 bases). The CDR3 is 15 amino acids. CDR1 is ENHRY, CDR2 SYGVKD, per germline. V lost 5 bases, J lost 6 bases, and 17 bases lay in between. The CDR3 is CAISKTRTFSNEQFF. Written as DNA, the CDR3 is TGTGCCATCAGTAAAACTAGAACGTTTTCCAATGAGCAGTTCTTC.